This TCR beta chain derives from a study of T cell responses to AZD1222 COVID-19 vaccine. Study-level results: Only six people who got AZD1222 tested seropositive at baseline. The study found vaccine-associated CD4 TCRs spanning spike, dominant at 160-218 and 743-854.

The CDR3 has 16 amino acids. CDR1 KGHDR and CDR2 SFDVKD come from the germline V gene. V lost 4 bases and J 2 bases, leaving 15 bases between the germline ends. Points on this clone: Its antigen is unidentified.

Using immunoSEQ multiplex PCR, the repertoire was profiled, and TCRdb retains in-frame clones only, with some absent. This repertoire shows 150,000 or so clones, around 90% found once; its top ten account for 1.3% to 1.5%. The chain combines TRBV24-1 with TRBJ2-3; possible D gene TRBD1, 6 bases. The clonotype comes from an adult in good health. The specimen comprised peripheral blood, sampled on day 0 of AZD1222 vaccination. The CDR3 loop reads CATSDPITGITDTQYF. CDR3 DNA: TGTGCCACCAGTGACCCGATAACAGGGATCACAGATACGCAGTATTTT.